The T cell receptor (beta chain) described here comes from a study of spatial heterogeneity in lung cancer. Study background: For tumor regions, TCR transcript counts showed a strong correlation with a T cell module score derived from matched bulk RNA-seq. Mean representation of each unique TCR and UMI combination in the raw reads exceeded 8.5 occurrences.

In its sample, this clonotype was seen many times. The antigen is unknown. Using its own MiXCR run on the 5' RACE reads, TCRdb lists one record per CDR3 protein. The table includes thousands of distinct CDR3 sequences, over 5% detected once. The germline gives CDR1 MNHEY, CDR2 SMNVEV (reference sequence). The CDR3 has 19 amino acids. V lost 1 base, J lost 2 bases, and 10 bases stayed unmatched. Findings of the study overall: For expanded intratumoral alpha and beta TCRs, counts tracked tumor mutation counts.

As to time point: sample taken at primary tumor resection. Donation came from some 73 patients with untreated early-stage non-small cell lung cancer. V usage is TRBV27 and J usage is TRBJ2-2, with TRBD1 identical over 10 bases. The source is a male donor with early-stage non-small cell lung cancer. The specimen comprised lung tumor tissue, sampled at surgery. The CDR3, as DNA: TGTGCCAGCAGTTTATTTTCGTGGACAGGGGGATCCAACACCGGGGAGCTGTTTTTT. Residues: CASSLFSWTGGSNTGELFF.